This T cell receptor beta chain was recovered during a study of control samples from healthy donors and cancer patients. V lost 4 bases, J lost 0 bases, and 8 bases lay in between. Per the germline V gene, CDR1 is MGHDK and CDR2 is SYGVNS. This CDR3 is built from 14 residues. The repertoire was sequenced with immunoSEQ multiplex PCR; TCRdb's copy has only in-frame clones and lacks some. The sample includes some 120,000 clones, 89% of them seen just once. This chain uses TRBV25-1 with TRBJ2-3; D unresolved. Source material: blood. This receptor was obtained from a man aged 50-59 years in good health. The CDR3 region has the DNA TGTGCCAGCAGTGGCGGATACAGCACAGATACGCAGTATTTT. Its protein is CASSGGYSTDTQYF.